This T cell receptor beta chain emerged from a study of shared clonotypes between healthy human individuals. Study overall: Plates per donor: three CD4 naive, three CD4 memory, two CD8 naive, one CD8 memory. Study results and caveats: Estimated clonotype richness was generally higher in naive than memory subsets. Clonotype sharing levels among donors were expected to vary with sequencing depth.

Germline V gene data show CDR1 as MNHNS and CDR2 as SASEGT. V lost 6 bases to trimming and J lost 5 bases, with 14 bases between them. There are 13 residues in the CDR3. This clone was counted a few times. As yet, its antigen is unknown. Healthy adults negative for HIV, lacking recent acute infections or vaccinations, served as donors. Method: immunoSEQ multiplex PCR; TCRdb's copy keeps in-frame clones and lacks some. The sample includes more than 90,000 clones, about two thirds of them seen just once. This rearrangement joins TRBV6-1 to TRBJ2-7; weak D call: TRBD1 (5 bases). Material: memory CD8+ T cells sorted from blood. Subset: CD45RO+ cells pooled with CCR7-negative TemRA cells. The TCR originated in a young man in good health. CDR3 loop: CASRAAGSNEQYF. The CDR3 bases are TGTGCCAGCAGGGCGGCAGGGTCAAACGAGCAGTACTTC.